The 31 T cell receptor beta chains presented below share a single source sample, sequenced in a study of blood T cell repertoires in COVID-19 (dated by TCRdb to the early 2020s). Preparation of the library involved the immunoSEQ multiplex PCR assay. Drawn from immuneACCESS, this table holds only the in-frame rearrangements with V and J called that TCRdb kept. Clones are partly lost; checked studies trace under half to an unresolved V gene and leave the rest unexplained. Recorded for this sample are about 230,000 clones; less than 85% of them occurred a single time. Under 3% of the sample belongs to the ten largest clones. What was sequenced was peripheral blood. Source of these receptors: a woman between 65 and 79 years old with active or convalescent COVID-19.

The chain joins TRBV5-8 to TRBJ1-2; D call uncertain. The CDR3 extends over 14 amino acids. V lost 1 base to trimming and J lost 4 bases, with 11 bases between them. Germline V gives CDR1 SGHTS, CDR2 YDEGEE. The CDR3 coding sequence is TGTGCCAGCAGCTTGATGGGAGGGAGCTATGGCTACACCTTC. This gives the protein CASSLMGGSYGYTF.

This clone was recorded only once. This sequence joins TRBV30 and TRBJ1-5; D is unresolved. This CDR3 is built from 15 residues. CDR1 and CDR2 (germline): GTSNPN, SVGIG (reference sequence). The germline V and J ends were trimmed by 3 bases and 2 bases, with 14 bases remaining between them. Here the CDR3 reads CAWRNGVVGNQPQHF. The CDR3, as DNA: TGTGCCTGGAGAAACGGGGTAGTTGGCAATCAGCCCCAGCATTTT. Full variable domain (remainder filled in from reference TRBV30 and TRBJ1-5): SQTIHQWPATLVQPVGSPLSLECTVEGTSNPNLYWYRQAAGRGLQLLFYSVGIGQISSEVPQNLSASRPQDRQFILSSKKLLLSDSGFYLCAWRNGVVGNQPQHFGDGTRLSIL.

The DNA of the CDR3 is TGTGCCTGGAGTGTGGGACAGGGGGGGACTGAAGCTTTCTTT. Protein: CAWSVGQGGTEAFF. The chain uses TRBV30 and TRBJ1-1, with TRBD1 matching over 11 bases. V shed 0 bases and J 5 bases; nucleotides not matched to a gene: 2. Germline values: CDR1 GTSNPN, CDR2 SVGIG (reference sequence). The CDR3 totals 14 residues.

The chain combines TRBV6-2 or TRBV6-3 with TRBJ2-1; 9 bases are a match to TRBD1. The CDR3 totals 17 residues. Looked up from germline, CDR1 is MNHEY and CDR2 is SVGEGT. The junction had 7 bases not matched to a gene; V was cut back by 2 bases and J by 2 bases. In nucleotides, the CDR3 is TGTGCCAGCAGTTACCGCCCAAGGACAGGGGCCTACAATGAGCAGTTCTTC. Its protein is CASSYRPRTGAYNEQFF.

The chain combines TRBV11-2 with TRBJ2-2; no clear D gene. CDR3 length equals 13 residues. Germline lookup yields CDR1 SGHAT and CDR2 FQNNGV. The ends were cut back, 1 base at V and 5 bases at J, with 5 bases in the middle. Written as DNA, the CDR3 is TGTGCCAGCAGCTTAGCGAGGACCGGGGAGCTGTTTTTT. Amino acid sequence: CASSLARTGELFF. The full variable domain, completed using reference TRBV11-2 and TRBJ2-2, is EAGVAQSPRYKIIEKRQSVAFWCNPISGHATLYWYQQILGQGPKLLIQFQNNGVVDDSQLPKDRFSAERLKGVDSTLKIQPAKLEDSAVYLCASSLARTGELFFGEGSRLTVL.

The genes are TRBV2 and TRBJ2-7, with no clear D. Germline values: CDR1 SNHLY, CDR2 FYNNEI. The CDR3 spans 13 residues. Deletions cut 7 bases from V and 5 bases from J, with 15 bases between. This CDR3 reads CASTLTVNDEQYF. The DNA of the CDR3 is TGTGCCAGCACCTTGACTGTTAACGACGAGCAGTACTTC.

V is TRBV5-6 and J is TRBJ1-2; tentative D call: TRBD1 (5 bases). Germline assignment: CDR1 SGHDT and CDR2 YYEEEE. V was pared by 2 bases and J by 2 bases, with 7 bases between. This CDR3 region has 13 residues. The CDR3: CASSFGGNYGYTF. The CDR3 nucleotides are TGTGCCAGCAGCTTCGGGGGGAACTATGGCTACACCTTC. Using reference TRBV5-6 and TRBJ1-2 for the parts outside the CDR3, the full variable domain is DAGVTQSPTHLIKTRGQQVTLRCSPKSGHDTVSWYQQALGQGPQFIFQYYEEEERQRGNFPDRFSGHQFPNYSSELNVNALLLGDSALYLCASSFGGNYGYTFGSGTRLTVV.

The chain recombines TRBV30 with TRBJ2-1; D possibly uses TRBD1 or TRBD2 (5 bases each). In germline, CDR1 is GTSNPN, CDR2 SVGIG (reference sequence). The V end was cut by 8 bases, the J end by 9 bases, with 17 bases between. The CDR3 sequence is 12 residues long. The CDR3 coding sequence is TGTGCCGGGACCTGGCATAGGGGTGAGCAGTTCTTC. Protein product: CAGTWHRGEQFF.

This clone was recorded a few times. The gene calls are TRBV6-1 and TRBJ1-1; no definite D call. The germline V and J ends were trimmed by 8 bases and 0 bases, with 16 bases remaining between them. In germline, CDR1 is MNHNS, CDR2 SASEGT. This CDR3 is built from 15 residues. CDR3 sequence reads: CASSVAGFMNTEAFF. The CDR3 DNA follows: TGTGCCAGCTCGGTTGCGGGGTTTATGAACACTGAAGCTTTCTTT.

V is TRBV5-8 and J is TRBJ2-7; 7 bases are a match to TRBD1. Germline V gives CDR1 SGHTS, CDR2 YDEGEE. V was pared by 4 bases and J by 2 bases, with 6 bases of the junction left unmatched. This CDR3 has 14 amino acids. In DNA, the CDR3 is TGTGCCAGCAGCAAAAGGACAGGAACCTACGAGCAGTACTTC. Translation: CASSKRTGTYEQYF.

The V and J genes are TRBV4-3 and TRBJ1-2, with D possibly TRBD1 on 6 matching bases. CDR3 length equals 15 residues. CDR1 LGHNA and CDR2 YSLEER come from the germline V gene. Trimming removed 1 base at V and 1 base at J, with 10 bases between. CDR3 region: CASSQVAGVNYGYTF. CDR3 nucleotide sequence: TGCGCCAGCAGCCAAGTTGCAGGGGTTAACTATGGCTACACCTTC.

This chain joins TRBV27 and TRBJ1-6, with D hard to call. Germline CDR1 reads MNHEY; CDR2 reads SMNVEV (reference sequence). CDR3 length: 18 residues. V was cut by 1 base and J by 5 bases, with 18 bases left in between. The CDR3 is CASSLYPGREANNSPLHF. The DNA of the CDR3 is TGTGCCAGCAGTTTATACCCCGGGAGGGAGGCCAATAATTCACCCCTCCACTTT.

This clone was seen a handful of times. This rearrangement joins TRBV29-1 to TRBJ1-2; 10 bases fit TRBD1. The CDR3 is 15 residues long. With 6 bases clipped from V and 4 bases from J, the junction kept 11 bases outside the gene matches. Germline V gene lookup returns CDR1 SQVTM and CDR2 ANQGSEA. The CDR3 nucleotides are TGCAGCGTCCGGGACAGGGGAGGATTAGGCTATGGCTACACCTTC. It yields the protein CSVRDRGGLGYGYTF.

This clone was recorded a few times. V is TRBV14 and J is TRBJ2-7, with D maybe TRBD2 (5 bases). V was trimmed by 0 bases and J by 4 bases, leaving 13 bases between them. The CDR3 runs to 15 residues. The V gene's germline CDR1 is SGHDN and CDR2 FVKESK. CDR3 sequence: CASSQDGEPPYEQYF. The CDR3 region has the DNA TGTGCCAGCAGCCAAGATGGGGAGCCCCCTTACGAGCAGTACTTC.

This clone was found a few times. J is TRBJ2-1 and V is TRBV7-2; the match to TRBD2 covers 11 bases. Trimming cost V 0 bases and J 10 bases; bases outside gene matches: 11. The CDR3 has 17 amino acids. CDR1 SGHTA and CDR2 FQGNSA come from the germline V gene. The CDR3 spells CASSLARTSGGTNEQFF. CDR3 in DNA: TGTGCCAGCAGCTTAGCGCGCACTAGCGGGGGAACTAACGAGCAGTTCTTC.

In its sample, this clone was seen a few times. The chain couples TRBV5-4 to TRBJ2-7; 13 bases align to TRBD2. J was trimmed by 2 bases and V by 4 bases; bases with no gene match: 9. CDR3 length: 17 amino acids. Looked up from germline, CDR1 is SGHNT and CDR2 is YYREEE (reference sequence). CDR3 residues: CASSLGLAGSPPYEQYF. As DNA, the CDR3 is TGTGCCAGCAGCCTGGGACTAGCGGGATCTCCTCCCTACGAGCAGTACTTC.

This clone was seen once. This chain uses TRBV10-3 with TRBJ2-3; TRBD2 aligns across 9 bases. CDR1 is ENHRY and CDR2 is SYGVKD in the germline V gene. The CDR3 length is 16 residues. Germline trimming cut 6 bases from V and 4 bases from J; bases unmatched to any gene: 11. CDR3: CAIRGGSGSRSDTQYF. The CDR3 DNA sequence: TGTGCCATCAGGGGGGGTAGCGGGAGTAGGTCAGATACGCAGTATTTT.

V and J are TRBV5-5 and TRBJ2-7; the match to TRBD1 covers 9 bases. V was pared by 6 bases and J by 0 bases, with 4 bases of the junction left unmatched. Germline V lookup: CDR1 SGHKS, CDR2 YYEKEE (reference sequence). This CDR3 comprises 14 residues. This CDR3 reads CASTRQGDSYEQYF. CDR3 DNA: TGTGCCAGCACCCGACAGGGGGACTCCTACGAGCAGTACTTC.

The chain uses TRBV7-8 and TRBJ1-1; D may be TRBD1 (5 bases). Trimming took off 3 bases at V and 3 bases at J, with 17 bases between the two ends. This CDR3 is 16 amino acids long. Looked up from germline, CDR1 is SGHVS and CDR2 is FQNEAQ. The chain's CDR3 is CASSFYLNRPDTEAFF. The CDR3 region has the DNA TGTGCCAGCAGCTTCTATTTAAACAGGCCAGACACTGAAGCTTTCTTT. The entire variable domain, with the rest obtained from reference TRBV7-8 and TRBJ1-1, is as follows: GAGVSQSPRYKVAKRGQDVALRCDPISGHVSLFWYQQALGQGPEFLTYFQNEAQLDKSGLPSDRFFAERPEGSVSTLKIQRTQQEDSAVYLCASSFYLNRPDTEAFFGQGTRLTVV.

The chain carries TRBV3-1 (or the pseudogene TRBV3-2) and TRBJ1-1; 7 bases align to TRBD1. The CDR3 is 17 amino acids. Germline loops: CDR1 LGHDT, CDR2 YNNKEL (reference sequence). The J segment lost 10 bases and the V segment lost 1 base, leaving 18 bases of the junction unmatched. CDR3 sequence (DNA): TGTGCCAGCAGCCAAGTGGGTCAGGCAGGGGGAGGTGAGGCAGCTTTCTTT. As protein: CASSQVGQAGGGEAAFF.

This clone has just one count. The V call is TRBV27, the J call TRBJ1-1; D not resolved. V gave up 1 base and J gave up 1 base, with 7 bases separating them. Germline V CDR1 and CDR2: MNHEY, SMNVEV (reference sequence). CDR3 size: 14 residues. The CDR3 coding sequence is TGTGCCAGCAGTTTATGGGCGGGGAACACTGAAGCTTTCTTT. It codes for CASSLWAGNTEAFF.

This CDR3 is CASSKNGREQFF. The CDR3 DNA follows: TGTGCCAGCAGCAAAAACGGGAGGGAGCAGTTCTTC. The J gene is TRBJ2-1, the V gene TRBV21-1; the D segment call TRBD2 is taken from the table without a DNA check. TRBV21-1 is a listed pseudogene. This CDR3 has 12 residues.

The V call is TRBV30, the J call TRBJ1-1, with 8 bases aligning to TRBD1. The CDR3 runs to 15 residues. Trimming at V came to 2 bases and at J to 1 base, leaving 6 bases not matched to a gene. Germline values: CDR1 GTSNPN, CDR2 SVGIG (reference sequence). In nucleotides, the CDR3 is TGTGCCTGGAGTACCTGGACAGGGAGGAACACTGAAGCTTTCTTT. It translates to CAWSTWTGRNTEAFF.

The V gene is TRBV5-1, the J gene TRBJ1-6; weak D call: TRBD1 (6 bases). The CDR3 runs 14 residues. With 2 bases removed from V and 7 bases from J, the gap between germline ends came to 10 bases. CDR1 and CDR2 from the germline V gene are SGHRS and YFSETQ. CDR3 loop: CASSFTGNNSPLHF. DNA for the CDR3: TGCGCCAGCAGCTTCACAGGGAACAATTCACCCCTCCACTTT. Based on the CDR3 plus reference TRBV5-1 and TRBJ1-6, the full variable domain is KAGVTQTPRYLIKTRGQQVTLSCSPISGHRSVSWYQQTPGQGLQFLFEYFSETQRNKGNFPGRFSGRQFSNSRSEMNVSTLELGDSALYLCASSFTGNNSPLHFGNGTRLTVT.

The count of this clone is one. The chain has TRBV7-6 and TRBJ2-1; TRBD2 might be the D (6 bases). This CDR3 has 16 residues. Germline loops: CDR1 SGHVS, CDR2 FNYEAQ. V was clipped by 1 base and J by 3 bases, with 13 bases between them. As DNA, the CDR3 is TGTGCCAGCAGCTTAGGTATAGCGGCAGTCTACAATGAGCAGTTCTTC. Amino acids: CASSLGIAAVYNEQFF.

In this sample, this clone turned up a few times. The V gene is TRBV28, the J gene TRBJ2-1, with D possibly matching TRBD1 (6 bases). This CDR3 is built from 19 residues. Per germline, CDR1 MDHEN and CDR2 SYDVKM. V was shortened by 4 bases and J by 4 bases, with 26 bases between the two germline ends. This chain's CDR3 is CASSSPATGTGHPYNEQFF. The DNA of the CDR3 is TGTGCCAGCAGTTCCCCGGCGACCGGTACGGGACATCCTTACAATGAGCAGTTCTTC.

The J gene is TRBJ1-2, the V gene TRBV18; TRBD1 matches 7 bases. From germline, CDR1 is KGHSH and CDR2 LQKENI. With 4 bases clipped from V and 4 bases from J, the junction kept 6 bases outside the gene matches. The CDR3 runs to 14 residues. The chain's CDR3 is CASSLLQGTYGYTF. CDR3 nucleotides: TGTGCCAGCTCACTCTTACAGGGGACCTATGGCTACACCTTC.

J is TRBJ1-5 and V is TRBV7-3, with D perhaps TRBD1 (6 bases). The V end was cut by 5 bases, the J end by 7 bases, with 12 bases between. This CDR3 has 13 residues. The V gene's germline CDR1 is SGHTA and CDR2 FQGTGA. The CDR3 DNA sequence: TGTGCCAGCAGCCCGGACAGCATGCAGCCCCAGCATTTT. This translates into CASSPDSMQPQHF.

V usage is TRBV3-1 (or the pseudogene TRBV3-2) and J usage is TRBJ2-7; tentative D call: TRBD1 (5 bases). Trimming left V 6 bases short and J 3 bases short, with 9 bases between. Germline values: CDR1 LGHDT, CDR2 YNNKEL (reference sequence). The CDR3 consists of 12 residues. CDR3 in amino acids: CASSRTNYEQYF. In DNA, the CDR3 is TGTGCCAGCAGTCGGACAAACTACGAGCAGTACTTC.

In DNA form, the CDR3 reads TGTGCCAGCAGTTCGAAAAAGACGGGAAATGAAAAACTGTTTTTT. This codes for CASSSKKTGNEKLFF. The chain employs TRBV6-5 and TRBJ1-4; D is ambiguous. Trimming left V 4 bases short and J 5 bases short, with 14 bases between. Germline V CDR1 and CDR2: MNHEY, SVGAGI. The CDR3 sequence is 15 residues long.

The chain combines TRBV11-3 with TRBJ2-3; a weak D match, TRBD2 (5 bases). The V gene lost 3 bases and the J gene lost 3 bases, with 13 bases spanning the gap. The germline V gene has CDR1 SGHNT and CDR2 YENEEA. This CDR3 is 15 amino acids long. CDR3 residues: CASSFAGLATDTQYF. The CDR3 nucleotides are TGTGCCAGCAGCTTCGCCGGCCTAGCAACAGATACGCAGTATTTT.